These 30 T cell receptor beta chains originate from one sample sequenced in a study of T cells in Graves' hyperthyroidism and ophthalmopathy. Using RNA transcripts as the source, TCR beta CDR3 regions were amplified. The HTBI primer set drove a first-round RT-PCR of the TCR CDR3. Via MiXCR, TCRdb re-called the multiplex PCR reads, giving one row per CDR3 protein. The data contain 750,000 to 900,000 distinct CDR3 sequences, 35% to 45% of them singletons. Sequencing used blood. These receptor sequences come from a man between 18 and 29 years old with Graves' hyperthyroidism.

Comments on this clonotype: The junction differs from germline at one of its ends, possibly a read error. The rearrangement joins TRBV9 to TRBJ2-2, with 9 bases aligning to TRBD2. Germline V lookup: CDR1 SGDLS, CDR2 YYNGEE. The length of the CDR3 is 19 residues. The CDR3 DNA reads as TGCGCCAGCAGCCAAGATACGGGGGTTGCGAGCGGGAGGACCGGGGAGCTGTTTTTT. This sequence encodes CASSQDTGVASGRTGELFF.

A word on this clonotype: A much larger clone sits a single nucleotide away, making a read error possible. This chain connects TRBV7-6 to TRBJ2-7; D is possibly TRBD1 or TRBD2 (6 bases each). The CDR3 loop spans 13 amino acids. In germline, CDR1 is SGHVS, CDR2 FNYEAQ. CDR3 nucleotide sequence: TGTGCCAGCAGCTTATCCGGGGGCGACGAGCAGCACTTC. Amino acid sequence: CASSLSGGDEQHF.

This chain links TRBV10-3 with TRBJ2-2; D may be TRBD2 (7 bases). Germline values: CDR1 ENHRY, CDR2 SYGVKD. The CDR3 is 15 amino acids. DNA for the CDR3: TGTGCATTAGGGGGGGACCAAAAGAACACCGGGGAGCTGTTTTTT. This gives the protein CALGGDQKNTGELFF.

This chain joins TRBV5-1 and TRBJ1-1, with D tentatively TRBD1 (5 bases). The CDR3 runs 14 residues. Per the germline V gene, CDR1 is SGHRS and CDR2 is YFSETQ. Trimming took 4 bases from V and 6 from J, leaving 16 bases between them. The DNA for the CDR3 is TGCGCCAGCAGCGGAGGGGTCGAACGCTCTGAAGCTTTCTTT. Encoded protein: CASSGGVERSEAFF.

About this clonotype itself: A much larger clone lies a single base off, so this may be a read error. This chain joins TRBV20-1 and TRBJ1-4, with TRBD1 matching 7 bases. Germline-derived CDR1 and CDR2 are DFQATT and SNEGSKA (reference sequence). The CDR3 is 14 amino acids. CDR3 DNA sequence: TGCAGTGCTGGACGACAGGGCGTAGGGGAAAAACTGGTTTTT. Protein product: CSAGRQGVGEKLVF.

This clonotype appeared a few times. This chain links TRBV4-1 with TRBJ1-6, with D unclear. Trimming removed 3 bases at V and 9 bases at J, with 6 bases between. The germline CDR1 and CDR2 sequences are MGHRA and YSYEKL. The CDR3 contains 12 residues. For the CDR3, the DNA is TGCGCCAGCAGCCACCTTTTTTCACCCCTCCACTTT. Its translation is CASSHLFSPLHF.

The chain employs TRBV9 and TRBJ1-1; 7 nucleotides agree with TRBD1. V was clipped by 0 bases and J by 0 bases; unmatched bases: 5. Germline V gene lookup returns CDR1 SGDLS and CDR2 YYNGEE. There are 16 residues in the CDR3. The CDR3 sequence: CASSVGGDRMNTEAFF. The CDR3 DNA sequence: TGTGCCAGCAGCGTAGGGGGGGACAGAATGAACACTGAAGCTTTCTTT.

Regarding this clonotype: A much larger clone differs from this one at a single base, so this may be a read error. The J gene is TRBJ2-5, the V gene TRBV7-3, with D tentatively TRBD1 or TRBD2 (6 bases each). Trimming left V 4 bases short and J 4 bases short, with 16 bases between. Germline V gene lookup returns CDR1 SGHTA and CDR2 FQGTGA. The CDR3 length is 15 residues. CDR3 loop: CASSSTGISGETQYF. CDR3 coding DNA: TGTGCCAGCAGCTCTACAGGGATTAGCGGAGAGACCCAGTACTTC.

V and J are TRBV29-1 and TRBJ2-7, with D possibly TRBD2 on 5 matching bases. This CDR3 has 13 amino acids. Trimming shortened V by 7 bases and J by 5 bases, and 18 bases separated the two germline ends. The germline V gene encodes CDR1 SQVTM and CDR2 ANQGSEA. This CDR3 is CSAAPPGIDEQYF. CDR3 DNA: TGCAGCGCCGCCCCGCCCGGGATCGACGAGCAGTACTTC.

About this clonotype itself: A much larger clone differs by one base, so this may be a read error. This chain uses TRBV5-1 with TRBJ2-7; maybe TRBD2 (6 bases). This CDR3 is 12 amino acids long. Germline CDR1 reads SGHRS; CDR2 reads YFSETQ. The CDR3: CASNGRRDEQCF. CDR3 coding DNA: TGCGCCAGCAACGGGAGACGAGACGAGCAGTGCTTC.

This clonotype showed up many times. The CDR3 coding sequence is TGTGCCAGCAGTGATGAGGGGTTCACTGAAGCTTTCTTT. It specifies CASSDEGFTEAFF. The chain carries TRBV2 and TRBJ1-1, with a tentative D call TRBD1 (5 bases). The V gene's germline CDR1 is SNHLY and CDR2 FYNNEI. The CDR3 length is 13 residues. Trimming shortened V by 3 bases and J by 4 bases, and 9 bases separated the two germline ends.

This clonotype showed up just a few times. Relative to the germline gene, one junction end is altered; a read error may explain this. This sequence joins TRBV4-1 and TRBJ2-7; 8 bases match TRBD2. Germline V lookup: CDR1 MGHRA, CDR2 YSYEKL. The CDR3 totals 12 residues. The CDR3 region is CASSQDGLAQYF. The DNA for the CDR3 is TGTGCCAGCAGCCAAGACGGACTAGCCCAGTACTTC.

The chain employs TRBV29-1 and TRBJ1-2; D is unclear. Germline CDR1 SQVTM, CDR2 ANQGSEA. The V end lost 4 bases, the J end lost 8 bases, and 17 bases lay between the germline ends. The CDR3 is made up of 13 amino acids. CDR3 sequence reads: CSVAGGVPWGYTF. For the CDR3, the DNA is TGCAGCGTTGCGGGCGGGGTCCCATGGGGCTACACCTTC.

In its sample, this clonotype was seen a few times. A read error may account for a junction end that differs from germline. The V and J genes are TRBV5-6 and TRBJ1-1; a weak D match, TRBD1 (6 bases). Germline values: CDR1 SGHDT, CDR2 YYEEEE. This CDR3 has 12 amino acids. The CDR3 DNA reads as TGTGCCAGCAGCTTGGATCGCACAGGGAGCATCTTT. Protein: CASSLDRTGSIF.

The table lists this clonotype with many counts. The chain links TRBV5-5 to TRBJ2-5, with D unresolved. The ends were cut back, 1 base at V and 2 bases at J, with 9 bases in the middle. The germline V gene has CDR1 SGHKS and CDR2 YYEKEE (reference sequence). This CDR3 spans 14 amino acids. The CDR3 sequence: CASSLMLGQETQYF. The DNA of the CDR3 is TGTGCCAGCAGCTTGATGCTAGGGCAAGAGACCCAGTACTTC. The variable domain in full, completed from reference TRBV5-5 and TRBJ2-5, reads DAGVTQSPTHLIKTRGQQVTLRCSPISGHKSVSWYQQVLGQGPQFIFQYYEKEERGRGNFPDRFSARQFPNYSSELNVNALLLGDSALYLCASSLMLGQETQYFGPGTRLLVL.

The gene calls are TRBV12-3 or TRBV12-4 and TRBJ1-6; D is undetermined. Trimming removed 6 bases at V and 10 bases at J, with 13 bases between. This CDR3 region has 13 residues. The DNA of the CDR3 is TGTGCCAGCAGCCTATCTCGGCTGTCACCCCTCCACTTT. Translation gives CASSLSRLSPLHF.

As regards this clonotype: The conserved phenylalanine or tryptophan normally closing the CDR3 is absent here, so this likely arose from a read error. V gene TRBV20-1 combines with J gene TRBJ1-1; D ambiguous. CDR3 length: 16 amino acids. The germline V gene has CDR1 DFQATT and CDR2 SNEGSKA (reference sequence). The germline V and J ends were trimmed by 0 bases and 3 bases, with 17 bases remaining between them. CDR3 DNA sequence: TGCAGTGCTAGAGATCGATCTGTGGGAGAGGACACTGAAGCTTTCCTT. Translated, it gives CSARDRSVGEDTEAFL.

Comment on this clonotype: This may be a read error, as it is one base from a much larger clone. The chain has TRBV29-1 and TRBJ1-1, with 7 positions matching TRBD1. The CDR3 consists of 13 residues. J gave up 6 bases and V 3 bases, and 7 bases lay outside the gene matches. CDR1 is SQVTM and CDR2 is ANQGSEA in the germline V gene. DNA for the CDR3: TGCAGCGTTGAGGCAGGGGGTATTGCTGAAGCTTTCTTT. This gives the protein CSVEAGGIAEAFF.

The J gene is TRBJ2-5, the V gene TRBV7-9; 8 bases line up with TRBD1. From germline, CDR1 is SEHNR and CDR2 FQNEAQ (reference sequence). The CDR3 runs to 15 residues. The V gene end was trimmed by 5 bases and the J gene end by 5 bases; junction bases not matched to a gene: 10. CDR3 loop: CASSHDQSGGETQYF. The CDR3 bases are TGTGCCAGCAGCCACGATCAGTCAGGGGGCGAGACCCAGTACTTC.

The gene calls are TRBV24-1 and TRBJ2-6; D unresolved. The CDR3 contains 14 residues. The germline V gene has CDR1 KGHDR and CDR2 SFDVKD. The V and J ends lost 3 bases and 6 bases respectively, with 8 bases between them. Here the CDR3 reads CATSDGLTANVLTF. In nucleotides, the CDR3 is TGTGCCACCAGTGATGGCCTCACGGCCAACGTCCTGACTTTC.

The V gene is TRBV29-1, the J gene TRBJ1-5; D is undetermined. Looked up from germline, CDR1 is SQVTM and CDR2 is ANQGSEA. This CDR3 region has 13 residues. V dropped 8 bases and J dropped 0 bases, with 11 bases sitting between them. CDR3 sequence: CSLSEHSNQPQHF. The CDR3, as DNA: TGCAGCTTAAGCGAGCATAGCAATCAGCCCCAGCATTTT.

This clonotype was seen only a few times. The chain is built from TRBV29-1 and TRBJ2-2; D is ambiguous. V was clipped by 4 bases and J by 3 bases, with 9 bases between them. The germline CDR1 and CDR2 sequences are SQVTM and ANQGSEA. The CDR3 runs 13 residues. The CDR3 spells CSVVTADTGELFF. The CDR3, as DNA: TGCAGCGTTGTGACGGCCGACACCGGGGAGCTGTTTTTT.

The genes are TRBV7-6 and TRBJ2-5; 9 nucleotides agree with TRBD2. There are 14 residues in the CDR3. V lost 5 bases and J lost 1; bases outside the gene matches: 2. Germline values: CDR1 SGHVS, CDR2 FNYEAQ. The CDR3 bases are TGTGCCAGCAGCCAACTAGCGGGCCAAGAGACCCAGTACTTC. The encoded protein is CASSQLAGQETQYF.

V and J are TRBV2 and TRBJ2-2; D remains unclear. The germline V gene encodes CDR1 SNHLY and CDR2 FYNNEI. Trimming pared 6 bases from V and 7 bases from J, leaving 15 bases between. This CDR3 is 14 amino acids long. The CDR3 DNA is TGTGCCAGCAGGGAGACGGAGACCAGCGGGGAGCTGTTTTTT. It encodes CASRETETSGELFF. The full variable domain, rest sourced from reference TRBV2 and TRBJ2-2, is EPEVTQTPSHQVTQMGQEVILRCVPISNHLYFYWYRQILGQKVEFLVSFYNNEISEKSEIFDDQFSVERPDGSNFTLKIRSTKLEDSAMYFCASRETETSGELFFGEGSRLTVL.

The table lists this clonotype with a few counts. The CDR3 nucleotides read TGTGCCAGCAGCTTGACGATGGTGGACGAGCAGTACTTC. This codes for CASSLTMVDEQYF. The chain has TRBV5-8 and TRBJ2-7; D remains ambiguous. The CDR3 is 13 residues long. Trimming stripped 1 base from V and 5 bases from J, with 10 bases between. Per the germline V gene, CDR1 is SGHTS and CDR2 is YDEGEE.

This clonotype was observed a handful of times. DNA for the CDR3: TGTGCCAGCAGCTCGACAGGTTTAATGAACACTGAAGCTTTCTTT. This translates into CASSSTGLMNTEAFF. V and J are TRBV7-2 and TRBJ1-1; D is perhaps TRBD1 (6 bases). The CDR3 loop spans 15 amino acids. Trimming stripped 4 bases from V and 0 bases from J, with 12 bases between. Germline lookup yields CDR1 SGHTA and CDR2 FQGNSA.

This clonotype was seen repeatedly, ten times or more. V is TRBV29-1 and J is TRBJ1-1, with D tentatively TRBD1 (5 bases). Between the trimmed V and J ends, which lost 6 bases and 2 bases, there was a span of 16 bases. The germline V gene has CDR1 SQVTM and CDR2 ANQGSEA. The CDR3 contains 14 residues. The DNA of the CDR3 is TGCAGCGTCCTGGTGGGCCAGGGAAACACTGAAGCTTTCTTT. Translation gives CSVLVGQGNTEAFF.

The sample holds a few counts of this clonotype. The chain links TRBV7-9 to TRBJ1-4; D unresolved. The CDR3 sequence is 15 residues long. Germline CDR1 reads SEHNR; CDR2 reads FQNEAQ (reference sequence). The V gene lost 1 base and the J gene lost 0 bases, with 6 bases spanning the gap. DNA for the CDR3: TGTGCCAGCAGCTTAGGGAGGTCAACTAATGAAAAACTGTTTTTT. It yields the protein CASSLGRSTNEKLFF.

Only one count was recorded for this clonotype. The final CDR3 position lacks the conserved phenylalanine or tryptophan, pointing to a likely read error. The chain is built from TRBV7-1 and TRBJ1-2, with 9 positions matching TRBD1. TRBV7-1 is designated an ORF whose function remains uncertain. This CDR3 comprises 18 residues. V gave up 1 base and J gave up 3 bases; unmatched junction bases: 12. CDR3: CASSSVRDREVWDYGYTL. The CDR3 DNA reads as TGTGCCAGCAGCTCAGTCCGGGACAGGGAAGTTTGGGACTATGGCTACACCCTC.

This chain links TRBV10-3 with TRBJ1-6; D uncertain. The CDR3 consists of 12 residues. V shed 10 bases and J shed 7 bases, with 11 bases lying between them. Germline loops: CDR1 ENHRY, CDR2 SYGVKD. In DNA form, the CDR3 reads TGTGCCAGCTGGACGGGGAATTCACCCCTCCACTTT. This codes for CASWTGNSPLHF.